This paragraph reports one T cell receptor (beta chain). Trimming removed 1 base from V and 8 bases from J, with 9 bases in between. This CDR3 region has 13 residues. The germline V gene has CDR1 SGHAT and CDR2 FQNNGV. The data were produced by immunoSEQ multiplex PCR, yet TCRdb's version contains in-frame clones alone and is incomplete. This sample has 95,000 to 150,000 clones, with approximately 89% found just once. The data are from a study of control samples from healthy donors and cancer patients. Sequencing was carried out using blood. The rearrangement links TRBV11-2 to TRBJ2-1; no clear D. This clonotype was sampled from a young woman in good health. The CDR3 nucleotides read TGTGCCAGCAGCTTAGTATACACCGATGAGCAGTTCTTC. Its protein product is CASSLVYTDEQFF.